The 31 T cell receptor beta chains in this list originate from one sample, sequenced in a study of breast tumors, draining lymph nodes, adjacent tissues. Samples came from axillary lymph nodes draining the breast cancer. TCRdb itself ran the multiplex PCR reads through MiXCR, one entry per CDR3 protein. The sample holds about 140,000 distinct CDR3 sequences; around a third are singletons and the top ten take around 2.5%. Material: axillary lymph node tissue. The receptors were gathered from a female donor with breast cancer. Some clones in this sample may be carry-over from other donors' samples.

This clonotype was seen ten or more times. V is TRBV2 and J is TRBJ1-6; D uncertain. Germline assignment: CDR1 SNHLY and CDR2 FYNNEI. V lost 5 bases, J lost 11 bases, and 10 bases lay in between. The CDR3 consists of 12 residues. The CDR3 nucleotides read TGTGCCAGCAGTCTGGACGGGACACCCCTCCACTTT. This gives the protein CASSLDGTPLHF.

The table lists this clonotype with many counts. This rearrangement joins TRBV12-3 or TRBV12-4 to TRBJ2-7; 9 bases agree with TRBD2. This CDR3 is built from 15 residues. V lost 5 bases, J lost 1 base, and 6 bases stayed unmatched. The CDR3 loop reads CASSQSGGPSYEQYF. DNA for the CDR3: TGTGCCAGCAGTCAAAGCGGGGGGCCGTCCTACGAGCAGTACTTC.

This clonotype was detected ten times or more. This chain connects TRBV6-5 to TRBJ1-2; D gene unclear. The CDR3 covers 13 residues. With 0 bases removed from V and 7 bases from J, the gap between germline ends came to 9 bases. CDR1 is MNHEY, CDR2 SVGAGI, per germline. CDR3 protein: CASSYSPGRGYTF. CDR3 sequence (DNA): TGTGCCAGCAGTTACTCCCCCGGACGTGGCTACACCTTC.

Of note for this clonotype: Without the conserved terminal phenylalanine or tryptophan, this CDR3 likely stems from a read error. Because the CDR3's place on the DNA is in doubt, the DNA is left out and the CDR3 is given as listed by TCRdb. The gene calls are TRBV7-2 and TRBJ2-2; the table's D call TRBD2 went unverified against the DNA. Including both end residues, the CDR3 is 10 amino acids long. CDR1 SGHTA and CDR2 FQGNSA come from the germline V gene. The CDR3 here is CASSLVGGRV.

This clonotype was observed many times. CDR3 residues: CASSPGTGNLWGYTF. DNA for the CDR3: TGTGCCAGCAGCCCCGGGACAGGAAACCTATGGGGCTACACCTTC. The chain couples TRBV13 to TRBJ1-2, with 8 bases identical to TRBD1. The CDR3 is 15 amino acids. Germline trimming cut 5 bases from V and 8 bases from J; bases unmatched to any gene: 13. In germline, CDR1 is PRHDT, CDR2 FYEKMQ (reference sequence).

This chain joins TRBV20-1 and TRBJ1-1; D remains unclear. Trimming shortened V by 0 bases and J by 11 bases, and 13 bases separated the two germline ends. Germline V gene data show CDR1 as DFQATT and CDR2 as SNEGSKA (reference sequence). The CDR3 covers 12 residues. CDR3: CSAREAAPVAFF. The CDR3 nucleotides are TGCAGTGCTAGAGAGGCAGCCCCCGTGGCTTTCTTT.

This clonotype has ten or more counts. V usage is TRBV6-1 and J usage is TRBJ1-2; D remains ambiguous. This CDR3 contains 13 residues. Germline V CDR1 and CDR2: MNHNS, SASEGT. V was pared by 3 bases and J by 4 bases, with 9 bases between. DNA of the CDR3: TGTGCCAGCAGTGACCAACAGCGCTATGGCTACACCTTC. Translating it yields CASSDQQRYGYTF.

This chain joins TRBV4-3 and TRBJ2-5, with D perhaps matching TRBD2 (6 bases). From germline, CDR1 is LGHNA and CDR2 YSLEER. The V end lost 1 base, the J end lost 5 bases, and 14 bases lay between the germline ends. The CDR3 extends over 15 amino acids. The CDR3 reads CASSQVIGGKETQYF. For the CDR3, the DNA is TGCGCCAGCAGCCAAGTAATCGGAGGGAAGGAGACCCAGTACTTC.

The rearrangement uses TRBV28 and TRBJ1-2, with 11 bases aligning to TRBD1. With V trimmed by 4 bases and J by 7 bases, 14 bases remained unmatched. CDR3 length: 17 residues. The germline gives CDR1 MDHEN, CDR2 SYDVKM. CDR3 nucleotides: TGTGCCAGCAGTTCCTATTGGGGGGACAGGGGGGCTCTTGGCTACACCTTC. This sequence encodes CASSSYWGDRGALGYTF.

Many counts were recorded for this clonotype. The chain joins TRBV6-1 to TRBJ2-7; TRBD1 aligns across 8 bases. Germline loops: CDR1 MNHNS, CDR2 SASEGT. After removal of 4 bases from V and 3 bases from J, the junction contained 8 bases not matched to a gene. The CDR3 has 15 residues. The CDR3 DNA reads TGTGCCAGCAGTGGGTTACAGGGGGTTTACTACGAGCAGTACTTC. Protein sequence: CASSGLQGVYYEQYF.

This clonotype turned up a few times. A much larger clonotype is one base distant, so this may be a read error. This rearrangement joins TRBV7-3 to TRBJ2-1; TRBD1 aligns across 9 bases. CDR3 size: 15 residues. The germline V gene encodes CDR1 SGHTA and CDR2 FQGTGA. The CDR3 sequence: CASSLKTGGTNEQLF. CDR3 coding DNA: TGTGCCAGCAGCTTGAAGACAGGGGGGACAAATGAGCAGCTCTTC.

Comments on this clonotype: A much larger clonotype is one base distant, so this may be a read error. This chain connects TRBV19 to TRBJ2-6; D possibly matches TRBD1 or TRBD2 (5 bases each). The CDR3 loop spans 18 amino acids. The germline gives CDR1 LNHDA, CDR2 SQIVND (reference sequence). The CDR3 reads CASHPAEGSVLGANVPTF. The DNA for the CDR3 is TGTGCCAGCCATCCTGCTGAGGGCTCGGTTCTTGGGGCCAACGTCCCGACTTTC.

This clonotype was counted a single time. The chain carries TRBV2 and TRBJ1-1; D unclear. The CDR3 spans 14 residues. CDR1 SNHLY and CDR2 FYNNEI come from the germline V gene. V dropped 2 bases and J dropped 7 bases, with 14 bases sitting between them. The CDR3 loop reads CASSEFSWGGEAFF. The CDR3 DNA reads as TGTGCCAGCAGTGAATTCTCTTGGGGAGGTGAAGCTTTCTTT.

In the case of this clonotype: An end of the junction differs from the germline gene, which may be a read error. The V gene is TRBV20-1, the J gene TRBJ2-6, with a possible D match to TRBD2 (5 bases). Germline values: CDR1 DFQATT, CDR2 SNEGSKA (reference sequence). This CDR3 is built from 13 residues. This CDR3 reads CSARPDGDNVLTF. Written as DNA, the CDR3 is TGCAGTGCTAGGCCGGACGGGGACAACGTCCTGACTTTC.

This clonotype turned up a few times. The chain employs TRBV20-1 and TRBJ1-1; TRBD1 is a possible D gene (5 bases). CDR1 and CDR2 (germline): DFQATT, SNEGSKA (reference sequence). The CDR3 covers 16 residues. V lost 6 bases to trimming and J lost 0 bases, with 20 bases between them. The CDR3 region is CSAEDPGPHLNTEAFF. The DNA for the CDR3 is TGCAGTGCAGAAGATCCGGGACCGCATCTGAACACTGAAGCTTTCTTT.

This clonotype was seen repeatedly, ten times or more. This chain connects TRBV29-1 to TRBJ2-3; D not certain. V lost 1 base, J lost 3 bases, and 5 bases lay in between. Germline values: CDR1 SQVTM, CDR2 ANQGSEA. The CDR3 is made up of 12 amino acids. CDR3 region: CSVEAVTDTQYF. For the CDR3, the DNA is TGCAGCGTTGAAGCCGTGACAGATACGCAGTATTTT.

This clonotype was recorded many times. J is TRBJ1-2 and V is TRBV4-1; TRBD1 agrees at 7 bases. CDR3 length: 13 residues. Germline CDR1 reads MGHRA; CDR2 reads YSYEKL. The junction had 3 bases not matched to a gene; V was cut back by 6 bases and J by 2 bases. The CDR3: CASSHRGNYGYTF. The DNA for the CDR3 is TGCGCCAGCAGTCACAGGGGCAACTATGGCTACACCTTC.

This clonotype was observed at least ten times. The J gene is TRBJ1-2, the V gene TRBV29-1, with 9 bases identical to TRBD1. Per the germline V gene, CDR1 is SQVTM and CDR2 is ANQGSEA. V shed 1 base, J shed 6 bases, and the junction held 9 bases outside the gene matches. The CDR3 consists of 15 residues. The CDR3 protein is CSVEVGTGYVHGYTF. CDR3 coding DNA: TGCAGCGTTGAAGTGGGGACAGGGTATGTGCATGGCTACACCTTC.

In its sample, this clonotype was seen many times. One base away lies a much larger clone, so this may be a sequencing read error. The rearrangement joins TRBV9 to TRBJ2-7; D gene ambiguous. Germline loops: CDR1 SGDLS, CDR2 YYNGEE. The CDR3 covers 14 residues. In nucleotides, the CDR3 is TGTGCCAGCAGCGTAGCCGCGCAGCCCTACGGGCAGTACTTC. It is translated as CASSVAAQPYGQYF.

With regard to this clonotype: This CDR3 is missing its conserved last phenylalanine or tryptophan, likely due to a read error. The gene calls are TRBV7-9 and TRBJ2-7, with D perhaps being TRBD1 or TRBD2 (5 bases each). The V end lost 2 bases, the J end lost 5 bases, and 16 bases lay between the germline ends. Per germline, CDR1 SEHNR and CDR2 FQNEAQ (reference sequence). This CDR3 comprises 15 residues. In DNA form, the CDR3 reads TGTGCCAGCAGCTTACGTACGGGGCAGTCCCACGAGCAGTACTCC. Protein product: CASSLRTGQSHEQYS.

This clonotype was counted at least ten times. V usage is TRBV6-1 and J usage is TRBJ1-2; D gene unclear. V was trimmed by 4 bases and J by 8 bases, leaving 17 bases between them. Per the germline V gene, CDR1 is MNHNS and CDR2 is SASEGT. The CDR3 consists of 14 residues. CDR3 nucleotide sequence: TGTGCCAGCAGTGCCTCGGGCCCACTGCGGGGCTACACCTTC. Protein product: CASSASGPLRGYTF.

CDR3 region: CASSQALGESSYEQYV. Written as DNA, the CDR3 is TGTGCCAGCTCCCAGGCTCTGGGGGAGAGCTCCTACGAGCAGTACGTC. The genes are TRBV6-6 and TRBJ2-7; either TRBD1 or TRBD2 may supply D (5 bases each). This CDR3 is 16 amino acids long. Germline loops: CDR1 MNHNY, CDR2 SVGAGI (reference sequence). V lost 8 bases and J lost 0, with 20 bases in between.

The CDR3, as DNA: TGTGCCAGCTCACCAGAACTAGCGGGGGGGCTTAATGAGCAGTTCTTC. It is translated as CASSPELAGGLNEQFF. J is TRBJ2-1 and V is TRBV18; the match to TRBD2 covers 13 bases. Germline CDR1 and CDR2: KGHSH and LQKENI. This CDR3 region has 16 residues. Trimming removed 2 bases from V and 7 bases from J; junction bases left unmatched: 5.

The chain joins TRBV27 to TRBJ1-1, with TRBD1 as a possible D gene (5 bases). Trimming left V 2 bases short and J 3 bases short, with 10 bases between. This CDR3 has 14 residues. The germline gives CDR1 MNHEY, CDR2 SMNVEV (reference sequence). CDR3 nucleotide sequence: TGTGCCAGCAGTTTAAGAAGGGGAGACACTGAAGCTTTCTTT. It encodes CASSLRRGDTEAFF.

This clonotype appeared a few times. A read error is possible here, since a much larger clone lies one base away. The missing conserved phenylalanine or tryptophan at the end of this CDR3 makes a read error likely. The DNA is left out, because the CDR3 cannot be placed on it with certainty; the CDR3 is given as TCRdb lists it. V gene TRBV6-2 or TRBV6-3 combines with J gene TRBJ1-2; the D call of TRBD1 is as the table states it, not checked on the DNA. Germline V lookup: CDR1 MNHEY, CDR2 SVGEGT. 12 amino acids form the CDR3, both terminal residues included. The CDR3 reads CASNPDTGQSLI.

The chain carries TRBV20-1 and TRBJ1-1, with 7 bases matching TRBD1. V lost 3 bases, J lost 1 base, and 8 bases stayed unmatched. The CDR3 is 15 amino acids. Looked up from germline, CDR1 is DFQATT and CDR2 is SNEGSKA (reference sequence). This CDR3 is CSARVAGTENTEAFF. CDR3 DNA sequence: TGCAGTGCTAGGGTCGCCGGGACAGAGAACACTGAAGCTTTCTTT.

This clonotype was counted at least ten times. The V gene is TRBV7-6, the J gene TRBJ2-1, with D perhaps TRBD2 (6 bases). Trimming took 1 base from V and 4 from J, leaving 17 bases between them. Germline assignment: CDR1 SGHVS and CDR2 FNYEAQ. The CDR3 length is 17 residues. The chain's CDR3 is CASSLEAAGIQYNEQFF. The CDR3, as DNA: TGTGCCAGCAGCTTAGAGGCGGCGGGAATCCAATACAATGAGCAGTTCTTC.

This clonotype was detected only a few times. The V gene is TRBV15, the J gene TRBJ1-6; 7 bases match TRBD1. The CDR3 contains 14 residues. V dropped 3 bases and J dropped 8; count of bases not matched to a gene: 4. Per the germline V gene, CDR1 is LNHNV and CDR2 is YYDKDF (reference sequence). The CDR3 nucleotides read TGTGCCACCAGCAGTCAAACAGGGGATTCACCCCTCCACTTT. Amino acid sequence: CATSSQTGDSPLHF.

Of note for this clonotype: A read error is likely, as this CDR3 ends without the conserved phenylalanine or tryptophan. CDR3 DNA: TGTGCCAGCAGCTCGGACAGGACCTACGAGCAGTACTCC. Protein sequence: CASSSDRTYEQYS. J is TRBJ2-7 and V is TRBV5-4, with 7 bases aligning to TRBD1. CDR3 length equals 13 residues. V was pared by 3 bases and J by 2 bases, with 2 bases of the junction left unmatched. From germline, CDR1 is SGHNT and CDR2 YYREEE (reference sequence).

In its sample, this clonotype was seen many times. The genes are TRBV11-2 and TRBJ2-5; 12 bases map to TRBD1. CDR1 and CDR2 (germline): SGHAT, FQNNGV. V lost 3 bases to trimming and J lost 5 bases; unmatched junction nucleotides: 7. The CDR3 is 16 residues long. CDR3 DNA sequence: TGTGCCAGCAGCTTGGTGTGGGACAGGGGGCTGGAGACCCAGTACTTC. Translation: CASSLVWDRGLETQYF.

This clonotype was found many times. The rearrangement joins TRBV15 to TRBJ1-3; D is unclear. In germline, CDR1 is LNHNV, CDR2 YYDKDF (reference sequence). The ends were cut back, 9 bases at V and 0 bases at J, with 6 bases in the middle. The CDR3 consists of 12 residues. The CDR3 region has the DNA TGTGCCACTACGAGCTCTGGAAACACCATATATTTT. Its translation: CATTSSGNTIYF.